The T cell receptor beta chain under discussion was sequenced for a study of blood T cell repertoires in COVID-19. Germline V gene data show CDR1 as LNHDA and CDR2 as SQIVND (reference sequence). CDR3 length equals 14 residues. V lost 5 bases, J lost 5 bases, and 9 bases stayed unmatched. In the authors' methods: Using reference gene primer amplification, nucleated cell counts were estimated. The method was immunoSEQ multiplex PCR; TCRdb's version includes in-frame clones alone and lacks a portion of them. That table is the source of V, J and clone size, and D and trimming were worked out from the DNA. The top ten hold 12% to 15% of the sample, which has 150,000 or so clones, around 80% seen once.

The clonotype was recovered from a human donor with acute or convalescent COVID-19. The donor label of this sample is uncertain. V usage is TRBV19 and J usage is TRBJ2-7; TRBD1 matches at 7 bases. Sequencing was done on a sample of peripheral blood. The CDR3 coding sequence is TGTGCCAGTAGTGCCTCAGGGACAGCCAACGAGCAGTACTTC. As protein: CASSASGTANEQYF.